These 6 T cell receptor beta chains share one sample of origin, sequenced in a study of breast tumors, draining lymph nodes, adjacent tissues. TCRdb re-analysed the multiplex PCR reads in MiXCR, keeping a single row per CDR3 protein. This table holds 85,000 to 130,000 distinct CDR3 sequences, less than 40% found once. Breast cancer patients provided tissue from their axillary draining lymph nodes. The sequencing sample was made of axillary lymph node tissue. These receptors originate from a female donor with breast cancer. Some clones in this sample may be carry-over from other donors' samples.

The table lists this clonotype with many counts. This rearrangement joins TRBV18 to TRBJ1-5; D is unclear. The CDR3 spans 15 residues. Germline-derived CDR1 and CDR2 are KGHSH and LQKENI. V lost 6 bases, J lost 0 bases, and 12 bases lay in between. The CDR3 protein is CASSRVRHSNQPQHF. Here the CDR3 DNA reads TGTGCCAGCTCGCGGGTCCGACATAGCAATCAGCCCCAGCATTTT.

This chain joins TRBV7-2 and TRBJ2-7; perhaps TRBD2 as D (7 bases). This CDR3 comprises 15 residues. Trimming left V 1 base short and J 9 bases short, with 19 bases between. The germline CDR1 and CDR2 sequences are SGHTA and FQGNSA. The CDR3 sequence: CASSLEGGARRGQYF. The CDR3 DNA is TGTGCCAGCAGCTTAGAGGGGGGGGCCCGGCGCGGGCAGTACTTC.

The V gene is TRBV20-1, the J gene TRBJ2-7; tentative D call: TRBD1 (6 bases). The CDR3 length is 14 residues. The germline V gene has CDR1 DFQATT and CDR2 SNEGSKA (reference sequence). Trimming stripped 8 bases from V and 6 bases from J, with 23 bases between. The CDR3 reads CSPIPPVQGSEQYF. The CDR3 coding sequence is TGCAGTCCTATCCCACCGGTACAGGGTTCCGAGCAGTACTTC.

This sequence joins TRBV6-1 and TRBJ1-5, with 11 bases identical to TRBD1. CDR1 is MNHNS and CDR2 is SASEGT in the germline V gene. V was pared by 6 bases and J by 6 bases, with 10 bases of the junction left unmatched. The CDR3 consists of 16 residues. CDR3 region: CASSPFTGQGGQPQHF. As DNA, the CDR3 is TGTGCCAGCAGCCCTTTTACGGGACAGGGGGGTCAGCCCCAGCATTTT.

There are many counts of this clonotype. The chain links TRBV12-3 or TRBV12-4 to TRBJ1-2, with D unclear. The CDR3 is 13 amino acids. Trimming left V 1 base short and J 3 bases short, with 6 bases between. CDR3 loop: CASSLGTYYGYTF. The CDR3 coding sequence is TGTGCCAGCAGTTTAGGGACCTACTATGGCTACACCTTC.

V gene TRBV11-2 combines with J gene TRBJ1-1; D is unresolved. Germline V lookup: CDR1 SGHAT, CDR2 FQNNGV. The CDR3 spans 15 residues. V shed 2 bases and J shed 1 base, with 11 bases lying between them. CDR3 bases: TGTGCCAGCAGCTTATCGAACATCCCGAACACTGAAGCTTTCTTT. It specifies CASSLSNIPNTEAFF. Using reference TRBV11-2 and TRBJ1-1 for the parts outside the CDR3, the full variable domain is EAGVAQSPRYKIIEKRQSVAFWCNPISGHATLYWYQQILGQGPKLLIQFQNNGVVDDSQLPKDRFSAERLKGVDSTLKIQPAKLEDSAVYLCASSLSNIPNTEAFFGQGTRLTVV.